Listed below are T cell receptor beta chains from one sample, sequenced in a study of T cell repertoires in cytomegalovirus infection. Each CDR3 protein is one row after TCRdb ran MiXCR on the reads. This table has some 300,000 distinct CDR3 sequences, around 10% appearing once. The specimen sequenced was PBMCs. These receptors were collected from a human donor in good health (CMV status not recorded). Some clones in this sample may be carry-over from other donors' samples. Each CDR3 is given with its conserved first and last residue. Size is omitted from some rows. Given values are once, few, many or a class for expanded clones.

size	V	CDR3
many	TRBV12-3/TRBV12-4	CASSPDRADTQYF
few	TRBV6-4	CASSAAANSEYGYTF
many	TRBV20-1	CSARDQERLSSYNEQFF
many	TRBV7-2	CASSLPADTQYF
many	TRBV2	CASSDGARPNTGELFF
many	TRBV6-5	CASSFMPGAPDNEQFF
many	TRBV4-1	CASSPYLRDTQYF
many	TRBV4-1	CASSQHGQGARGYTF
many	TRBV5-1	CASSFRGDRVDTEAFF
many	TRBV28	CASSLLDRANEKLFF
many	TRBV7-2	CASSPSQADTEAFF
-	TRBV5-1	CASSPPGGRKDTQYF
many	TRBV7-2	CASSLGGTGATDTQYF
many	TRBV28	CASNPRGEDYGYTF
many	TRBV2	CASRDRVGENTEAFF
many	TRBV20-1	CSARDRQAQYF
many	TRBV28	CASSLQVQGISPLHF